These T cell receptor beta chains were read from a single sample in a study of untreated major depressive disorder. Sequenced by immunoSEQ multiplex PCR; TCRdb stores in-frame clones only, minus some. The data hold just over 20,000 clones, with 90% to 95% observed a single time. Sample: CD4+ T cells from PBMCs. These receptors were taken from a man between 25 and 39 years old in good health. Each CDR3 is given with its conserved first and last residue. D genes are given only for firm matches. For some rows the clone size is stated as once, few or many, or as a class when expanded; others skip it.

D: TRBD2
J: TRBJ2-7
V: TRBV7-2
size: -
CDR3: CASRVGGSSYEQYF
DNA: TGTGCCAGCAGGGTCGGGGGGAGCTCCTACGAGCAGTACTTC

D: -
J: TRBJ1-5
V: TRBV15
size: -
CDR3: CATSREASPVQPQHF
DNA: TGTGCCACCAGCAGAGAGGCCAGTCCGGTTCAGCCCCAGCATTTT

D: -
J: TRBJ2-3
V: TRBV9
size: -
CDR3: CASSVADTQYF
DNA: TGTGCCAGCAGCGTAGCAGATACGCAGTATTTT

D: -
J: TRBJ2-7
V: TRBV5-1
size: -
CDR3: CASSLDSLTYEQYF
DNA: TGCGCCAGCAGCTTGGACAGCTTAACCTACGAGCAGTACTTC

D: -
J: TRBJ1-1
V: TRBV9
size: -
CDR3: CASSVEERGVTEAFF
DNA: TGTGCCAGCAGCGTAGAAGAGCGCGGGGTCACTGAAGCTTTCTTT

D: -
J: TRBJ2-7
V: TRBV4-2
size: once
CDR3: CASSQALSGLYEQYF
DNA: TGTGCCAGCAGCCAAGCATTAAGCGGCCTCTACGAGCAGTACTTC

D: -
J: TRBJ2-3
V: TRBV7-3
size: -
CDR3: CASSSTGMGADTQYF
DNA: TGTGCCAGCAGCTCCACAGGGATGGGGGCAGATACGCAGTATTTT

D: -
J: TRBJ2-5
V: TRBV10-2
size: -
CDR3: CASRDFQETQYF
DNA: TGCGCCAGCAGGGACTTCCAAGAGACCCAGTACTTC

D: TRBD2
J: TRBJ2-7
V: TRBV5-1
size: -
CDR3: CASSSGPGLAGREGEQYF
DNA: TGCGCCAGCAGCTCCGGACCGGGACTAGCGGGTCGCGAGGGCGAGCAGTACTTC

D: -
J: TRBJ1-1
V: TRBV30
size: once
CDR3: CAWRETWTDGNTEAFF
DNA: TGTGCCTGGAGGGAAACGTGGACAGATGGTAACACTGAAGCTTTCTTT

D: -
J: TRBJ1-1
V: TRBV6-6
size: -
CDR3: CASREGLEDTEAFF
DNA: TGTGCCAGCAGGGAGGGGCTGGAGGACACTGAAGCTTTCTTT

D: -
J: TRBJ2-2
V: TRBV7-7
size: -
CDR3: CASSLAQGIVAGELFF
DNA: TGTGCCAGCAGCTTAGCGCAGGGGATAGTCGCCGGGGAGCTGTTTTTT

D: -
J: TRBJ1-2
V: TRBV18
size: -
CDR3: CASSSGVANYGYTF
DNA: TGTGCCAGCTCATCAGGGGTGGCCAACTATGGCTACACCTTC

D: -
J: TRBJ1-2
V: TRBV6-5
size: -
CDR3: CASSYTDNNYGYTF
DNA: TGTGCCAGCAGCTACACAGATAACAACTATGGCTACACCTTC

D: TRBD1
J: TRBJ1-4
V: TRBV25-1
size: -
CDR3: CASSERTGFEKLFF
DNA: TGTGCCAGCAGTGAGCGGACAGGGTTTGAAAAACTGTTTTTT

D: TRBD2
J: TRBJ2-5
V: TRBV30
size: -
CDR3: CAWRAGLAGVEETQYF
DNA: TGTGCCTGGAGGGCGGGACTAGCGGGAGTGGAAGAGACCCAGTACTTC